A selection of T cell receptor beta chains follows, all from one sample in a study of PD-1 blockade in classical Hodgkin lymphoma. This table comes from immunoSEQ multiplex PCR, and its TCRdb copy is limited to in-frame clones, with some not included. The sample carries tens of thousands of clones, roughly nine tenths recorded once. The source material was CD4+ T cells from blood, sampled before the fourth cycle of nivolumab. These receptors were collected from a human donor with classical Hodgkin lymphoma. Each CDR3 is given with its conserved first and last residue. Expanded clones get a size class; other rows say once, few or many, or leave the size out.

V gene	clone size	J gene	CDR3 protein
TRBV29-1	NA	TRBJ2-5	CSVRLAEETQYF
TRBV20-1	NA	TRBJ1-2	CSARDLRGYTF
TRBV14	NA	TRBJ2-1	CASNPGRGQGINEQFF
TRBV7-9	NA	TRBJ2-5	CASTMGASGRGETQYF
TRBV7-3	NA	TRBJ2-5	CASSLFGGNQETQYF
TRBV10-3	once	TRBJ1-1	CAIGPGLEAFF
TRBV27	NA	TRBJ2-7	CASSSAGQSSYEQYF
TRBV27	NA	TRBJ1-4	CASRQGARNEKLFF
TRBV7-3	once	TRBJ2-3	CASSLTGLAGVGDTQYF
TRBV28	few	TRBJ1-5	CASNTIQGKRGQPQHF
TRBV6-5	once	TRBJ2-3	CASSTTRGLTDTQYF
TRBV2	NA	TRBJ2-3	CATNIGGVDTQYF
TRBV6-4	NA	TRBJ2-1	CASSPGLGEGNEQFF
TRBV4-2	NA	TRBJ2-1	CASSLDGSGTYNEQFF
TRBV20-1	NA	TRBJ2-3	CSAREDTQYF
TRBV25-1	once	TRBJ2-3	CASSARQGKDTQYF
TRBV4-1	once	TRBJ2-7	CASSQDARRASGSGEQYF
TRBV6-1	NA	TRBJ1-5	CASRPLLNQPQHF
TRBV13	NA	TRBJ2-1	CASSPTREAGRTNEQFF
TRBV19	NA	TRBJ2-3	CASSKLLGLDTDTQYF
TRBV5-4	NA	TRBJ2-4	CASPEREPKNIQYF
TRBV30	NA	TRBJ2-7	CAWSVPGGTLFYEQYF
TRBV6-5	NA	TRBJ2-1	CASSYESGAYNEQFF
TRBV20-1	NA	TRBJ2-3	CSVGSTDTQYF
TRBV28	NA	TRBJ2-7	CASSLPSGKQYF